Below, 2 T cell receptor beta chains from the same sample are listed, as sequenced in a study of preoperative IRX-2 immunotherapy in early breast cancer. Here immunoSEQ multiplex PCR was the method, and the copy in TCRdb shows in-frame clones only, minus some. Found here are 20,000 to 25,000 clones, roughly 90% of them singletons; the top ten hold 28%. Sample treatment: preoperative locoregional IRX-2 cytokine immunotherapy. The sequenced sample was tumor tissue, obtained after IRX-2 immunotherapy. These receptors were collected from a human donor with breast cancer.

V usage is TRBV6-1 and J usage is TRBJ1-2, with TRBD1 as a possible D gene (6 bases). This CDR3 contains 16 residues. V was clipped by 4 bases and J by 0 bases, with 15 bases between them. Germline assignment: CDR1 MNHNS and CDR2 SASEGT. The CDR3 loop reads CASSVNEQGSNYGYTF. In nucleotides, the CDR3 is TGTGCCAGCAGTGTCAATGAACAGGGTTCTAACTATGGCTACACCTTC.

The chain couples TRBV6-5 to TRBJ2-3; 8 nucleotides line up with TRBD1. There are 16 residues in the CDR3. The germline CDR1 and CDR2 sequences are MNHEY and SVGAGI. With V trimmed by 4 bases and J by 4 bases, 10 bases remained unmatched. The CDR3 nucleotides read TGTGCCAGCAGTTCTCAACAGGGGGATCAGGCAGATACGCAGTATTTT. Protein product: CASSSQQGDQADTQYF.